This T cell receptor (beta chain) was profiled in a study of T cells in Graves' hyperthyroidism and ophthalmopathy. Study results and limitations: The model's output predicted ophthalmopathy at a median of about 5.9 months prior to onset.

The CDR3 runs 16 residues. CDR1 is WNHNN and CDR2 is SYGVQD in the germline V gene (reference sequence). V was cut by 3 bases and J by 1 base, with 15 bases left in between. Each ophthalmopathy patient scored at least 3 on the Clinical Activity Score and at least 4 on NOSPECS grade, with duration under 3 months. Clinical symptoms, serum thyroxine, TRAb, thyroid ultrasound and orbital computed tomography informed diagnoses. The table lists this clonotype with a few counts. Its antigen remains unknown. What was amplified from RNA transcripts were TCR beta CDR3 regions. The HTBI primer set served for first-round RT-PCR of the TCR CDR3. TCRdb fed the multiplex PCR reads into MiXCR, producing one record per CDR3 protein. Of roughly 650,000 distinct CDR3 sequences listed, about a sixth are singletons.

The sequenced material came from blood. This chain joins TRBV10-1 and TRBJ1-2; D is ambiguous. The source of this sequence is a woman aged 40 to 49 with Graves' ophthalmopathy. The CDR3 loop is CASSDLDPKNNYGYTF. The DNA of the CDR3 is TGCGCCAGCAGTGATCTGGACCCAAAGAATAACTATGGCTACACCTTC.